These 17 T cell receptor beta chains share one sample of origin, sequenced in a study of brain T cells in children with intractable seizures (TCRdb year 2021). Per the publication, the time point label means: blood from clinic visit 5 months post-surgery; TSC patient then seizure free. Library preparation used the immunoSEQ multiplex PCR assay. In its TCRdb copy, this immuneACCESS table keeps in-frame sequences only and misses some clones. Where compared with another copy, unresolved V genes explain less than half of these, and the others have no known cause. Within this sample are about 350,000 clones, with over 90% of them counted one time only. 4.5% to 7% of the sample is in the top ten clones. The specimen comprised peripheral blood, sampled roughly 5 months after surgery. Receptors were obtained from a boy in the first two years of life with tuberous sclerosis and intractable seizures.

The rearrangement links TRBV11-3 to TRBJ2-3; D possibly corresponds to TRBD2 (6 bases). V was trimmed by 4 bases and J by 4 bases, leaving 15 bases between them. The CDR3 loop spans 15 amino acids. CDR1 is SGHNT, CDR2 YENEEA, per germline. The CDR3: CASSSRDFEADTQYF. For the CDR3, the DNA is TGTGCCAGCAGCTCGCGGGACTTCGAGGCAGATACGCAGTATTTT.

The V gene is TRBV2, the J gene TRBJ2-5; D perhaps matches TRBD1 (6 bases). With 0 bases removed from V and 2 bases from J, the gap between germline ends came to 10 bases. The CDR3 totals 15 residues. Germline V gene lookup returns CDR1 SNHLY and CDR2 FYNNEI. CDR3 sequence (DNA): TGTGCCAGCAGTGAAGCGCGAAGGGGGCAAGAGACCCAGTACTTC. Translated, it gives CASSEARRGQETQYF.

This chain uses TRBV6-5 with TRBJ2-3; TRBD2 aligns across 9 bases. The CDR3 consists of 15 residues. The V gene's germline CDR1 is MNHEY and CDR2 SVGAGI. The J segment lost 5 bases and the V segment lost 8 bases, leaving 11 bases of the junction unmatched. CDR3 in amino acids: CASGRGGARIDTQYF. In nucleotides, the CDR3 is TGTGCCAGCGGCCGCGGGGGGGCTCGGATAGATACGCAGTATTTT.

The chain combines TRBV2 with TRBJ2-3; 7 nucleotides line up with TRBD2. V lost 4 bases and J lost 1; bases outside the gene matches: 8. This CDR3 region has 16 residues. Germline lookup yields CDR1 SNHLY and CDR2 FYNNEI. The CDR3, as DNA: TGTGCCAGCAGTGTAGCAAAGGCGGGGGGCACAGATACGCAGTATTTT. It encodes CASSVAKAGGTDTQYF.

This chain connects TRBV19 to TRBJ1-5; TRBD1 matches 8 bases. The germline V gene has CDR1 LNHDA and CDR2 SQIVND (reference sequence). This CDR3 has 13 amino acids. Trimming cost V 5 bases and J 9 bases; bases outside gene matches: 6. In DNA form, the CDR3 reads TGTGCCAGTAGTTTTTTTACAGGGGGGCCCCAGCATTTT. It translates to CASSFFTGGPQHF.

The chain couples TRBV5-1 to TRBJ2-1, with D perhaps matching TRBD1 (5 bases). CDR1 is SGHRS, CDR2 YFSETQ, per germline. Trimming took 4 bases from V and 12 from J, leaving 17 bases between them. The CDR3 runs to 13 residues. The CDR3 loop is CASSASSQGLQFF. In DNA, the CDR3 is TGCGCCAGCAGCGCGTCTTCGCAGGGTTTGCAGTTCTTC.

The DNA for the CDR3 is TGTGCCAGCAGGCTTGACACAGGTCCGAACACTGAAGCTTTCTTT. As protein: CASRLDTGPNTEAFF. The J gene is TRBJ1-1, the V gene TRBV5-4; weak D call: TRBD1 (5 bases). V was pared by 5 bases and J by 1 base, with 15 bases between. Germline assignment: CDR1 SGHNT and CDR2 YYREEE (reference sequence). CDR3 length: 15 amino acids. Using reference TRBV5-4 and TRBJ1-1 for the parts outside the CDR3, the full variable domain is ETGVTQSPTHLIKTRGQQVTLRCSSQSGHNTVSWYQQALGQGPQFIFQYYREEENGRGNFPPRFSGLQFPNYSSELNVNALELDDSALYLCASRLDTGPNTEAFFGQGTRLTVV.

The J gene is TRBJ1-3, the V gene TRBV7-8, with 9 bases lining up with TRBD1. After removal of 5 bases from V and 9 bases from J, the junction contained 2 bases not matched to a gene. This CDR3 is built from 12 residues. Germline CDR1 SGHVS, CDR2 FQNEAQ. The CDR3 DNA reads TGTGCCAGCAGCCAGGGACAGGGCACCATATATTTT. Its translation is CASSQGQGTIYF.

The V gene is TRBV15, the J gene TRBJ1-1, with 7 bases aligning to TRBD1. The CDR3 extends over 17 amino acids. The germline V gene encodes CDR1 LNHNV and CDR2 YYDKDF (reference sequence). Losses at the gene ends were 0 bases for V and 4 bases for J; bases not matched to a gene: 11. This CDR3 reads CATSRDGTVAVGTEAFF. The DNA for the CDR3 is TGTGCCACCAGCAGAGATGGGACAGTTGCAGTAGGCACTGAAGCTTTCTTT.

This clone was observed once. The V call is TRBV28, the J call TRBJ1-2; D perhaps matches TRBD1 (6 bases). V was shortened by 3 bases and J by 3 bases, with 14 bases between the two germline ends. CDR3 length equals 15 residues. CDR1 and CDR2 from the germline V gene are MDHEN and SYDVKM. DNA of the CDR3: TGTGCCAGCAGTTTTTTGTCGGGGGCAGACTATGGCTACACCTTC. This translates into CASSFLSGADYGYTF.

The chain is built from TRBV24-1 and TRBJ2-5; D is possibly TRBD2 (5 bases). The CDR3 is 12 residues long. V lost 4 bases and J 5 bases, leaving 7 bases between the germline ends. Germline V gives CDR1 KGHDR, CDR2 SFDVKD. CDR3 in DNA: TGTGCCACCAGTGAGCCGGGGGAGACCCAGTACTTC. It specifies CATSEPGETQYF.

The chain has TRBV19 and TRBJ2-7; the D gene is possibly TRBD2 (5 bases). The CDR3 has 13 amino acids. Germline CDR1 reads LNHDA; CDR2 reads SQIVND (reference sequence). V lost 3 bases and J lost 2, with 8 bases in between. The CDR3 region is CASSIKRTYEQYF. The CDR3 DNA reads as TGTGCCAGTAGTATTAAGCGGACCTACGAGCAGTACTTC.

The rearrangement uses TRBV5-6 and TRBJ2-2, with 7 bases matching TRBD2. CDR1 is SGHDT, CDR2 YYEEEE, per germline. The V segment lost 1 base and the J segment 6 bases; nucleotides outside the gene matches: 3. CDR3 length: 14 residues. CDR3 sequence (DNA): TGTGCCAGCAGCTTGAGCGGGATCGCCGGGGAGCTGTTTTTT. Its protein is CASSLSGIAGELFF.

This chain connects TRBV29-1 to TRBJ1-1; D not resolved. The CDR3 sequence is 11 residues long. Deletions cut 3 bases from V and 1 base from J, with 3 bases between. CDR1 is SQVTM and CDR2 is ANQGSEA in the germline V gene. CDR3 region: CSVDRNTEAFF. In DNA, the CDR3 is TGCAGCGTTGACAGGAACACTGAAGCTTTCTTT.

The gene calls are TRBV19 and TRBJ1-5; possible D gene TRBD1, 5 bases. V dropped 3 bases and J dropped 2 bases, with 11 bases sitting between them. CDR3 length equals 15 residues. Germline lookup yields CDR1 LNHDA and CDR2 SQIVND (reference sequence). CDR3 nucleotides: TGTGCCAGTAGTATTGACAGACGTGGCAATCAGCCCCAGCATTTT. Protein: CASSIDRRGNQPQHF.

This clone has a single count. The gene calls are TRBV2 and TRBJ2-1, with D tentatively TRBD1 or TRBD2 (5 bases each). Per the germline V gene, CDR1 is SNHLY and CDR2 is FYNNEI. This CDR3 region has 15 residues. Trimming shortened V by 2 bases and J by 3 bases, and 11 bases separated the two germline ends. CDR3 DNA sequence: TGTGCCAGCAGTGAAATTGGGACGGACTACAATGAGCAGTTCTTC. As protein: CASSEIGTDYNEQFF.

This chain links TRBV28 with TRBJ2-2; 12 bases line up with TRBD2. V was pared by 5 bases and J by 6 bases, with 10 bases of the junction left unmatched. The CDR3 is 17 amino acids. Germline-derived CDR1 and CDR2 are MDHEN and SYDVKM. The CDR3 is CASSRPGTSGLAGELFF. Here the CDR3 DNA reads TGTGCCAGCAGTCGTCCCGGGACTAGCGGGCTTGCCGGGGAGCTGTTTTTT.